The 7 T cell receptor beta chains reported below all come from one sample, sequenced in a study of siplizumab effects on memory and regulatory T cells. Repertoires were generated with immunoSEQ multiplex PCR, while TCRdb's copy carries only in-frame clones and drops some. The sample lists over 80,000 clones, about 87% occurring once. The sample comprised Tregs sorted from blood. The receptor set was obtained from a human donor in good health.

The J gene is TRBJ1-1, the V gene TRBV19, with no clear D. V lost 3 bases to trimming and J lost 4 bases, with 9 bases between them. Per the germline V gene, CDR1 is LNHDA and CDR2 is SQIVND (reference sequence). This CDR3 has 13 amino acids. In DNA, the CDR3 is TGTGCCAGTAGTATGAACCGGGGCACTGAAGCTTTCTTT. Its translation: CASSMNRGTEAFF. Looking up the rest from reference TRBV19 and TRBJ1-1 gives the full variable domain: DGGITQSPKYLFRKEGQNVTLSCEQNLNHDAMYWYRQDPGQGLRLIYYSQIVNDFQKGDIAEGYSVSREKKESFPLTVTSAQKNPTAFYLCASSMNRGTEAFFGQGTRLTVV.

The chain links TRBV5-4 to TRBJ1-3; D gene uncertain. Germline V CDR1 and CDR2: SGHNT, YYREEE (reference sequence). The V and J ends lost 1 base and 4 bases respectively, with 9 bases between them. The CDR3 runs to 14 residues. The CDR3: CASSLRGPGNTIYF. DNA of the CDR3: TGTGCCAGCAGCTTGCGGGGTCCCGGAAACACCATATATTTT.

This chain links TRBV18 with TRBJ1-2, with D hard to call. The CDR3 covers 15 residues. V was clipped by 1 base and J by 4 bases, with 13 bases between them. The V gene's germline CDR1 is KGHSH and CDR2 LQKENI. CDR3 nucleotides: TGTGCCAGCTCACCACTCGCCCCCTCTTTCTATGGCTACACCTTC. It is translated as CASSPLAPSFYGYTF.

V and J are TRBV10-3 and TRBJ2-3; D possibly corresponds to TRBD2 (7 bases). With 10 bases removed from V and 4 bases from J, the gap between germline ends came to 21 bases. The CDR3 contains 15 residues. The V gene's germline CDR1 is ENHRY and CDR2 SYGVKD. CDR3 sequence: CASGPGGPSPDTQYF. In DNA, the CDR3 is TGTGCCAGTGGACCCGGGGGGCCCTCCCCAGATACGCAGTATTTT.

The rearrangement joins TRBV5-1 to TRBJ2-1; TRBD2 agrees at 15 bases. V lost 5 bases and J lost 0; bases outside the gene matches: 12. The CDR3 totals 20 residues. CDR1 and CDR2 from the germline V gene are SGHRS and YFSETQ. CDR3 protein: CASRHEGTSGGPSSYNEQFF. The CDR3 DNA follows: TGCGCCAGCAGGCATGAAGGGACTAGCGGGGGGCCCAGCTCCTACAATGAGCAGTTCTTC.

The chain carries TRBV5-1 and TRBJ2-3, with 8 nucleotides matching TRBD2. V shed 0 bases and J 1 base; nucleotides not matched to a gene: 7. The CDR3 extends over 17 amino acids. Germline CDR1 and CDR2: SGHRS and YFSETQ. The CDR3 spells CASSLGHFSGGTDTQYF. The CDR3 coding sequence is TGCGCCAGCAGCTTGGGACATTTTAGCGGGGGCACAGATACGCAGTATTTT.

The chain joins TRBV28 to TRBJ1-2, with 10 bases lining up with TRBD1. Germline V gene data show CDR1 as MDHEN and CDR2 as SYDVKM. V lost 7 bases to trimming and J lost 5 bases; unmatched junction nucleotides: 10. This CDR3 comprises 15 residues. CDR3 sequence (DNA): TGTGCCAGCACAGACAGGGGGCGCCCCGGGTATGGCTACACCTTC. This sequence encodes CASTDRGRPGYGYTF.